Listed below are T cell receptor beta chains from one sample, sequenced in a study of blood T cell repertoires in COVID-19. This table comes from immunoSEQ multiplex PCR, and its TCRdb copy is limited to in-frame clones, with some not included. The sample has 100,000 or so clones, 81% seen once. Input material: peripheral blood. The receptors shown here come from an elderly man with acute or convalescent COVID-19. Both conserved end residues are part of each CDR3. A D gene is named only where the DNA matches it firmly. The listing skips clone size in some rows; elsewhere it reads once, few, many or a size class.

NA,TRBJ1-4,NA,TRBV18,TGTGCCAGCTCCACAATCCAGGCGGGGGACGGTGAAAAACTGTTTTTT,CASSTIQAGDGEKLFF
NA,TRBJ2-1,once,TRBV5-1,TGCGCCAGCAGCTTGGTTGCAGCCTACAATGAGCAGTTCTTC,CASSLVAAYNEQFF
NA,TRBJ1-2,NA,TRBV7-9,TGTGCCAGCAGCCCTGACAGCCCCTCTGGCTACACCTTC,CASSPDSPSGYTF
TRBD1,TRBJ2-6,NA,TRBV2,TGTGCCAGCAGCGGGACAGGGACATTGGGGGCCAACGTCCTGACTTTC,CASSGTGTLGANVLTF
TRBD1,TRBJ2-7,NA,TRBV27,TGTGCCAGCAGTTTAAGAGTTGCGACAGGGAGCTACGAGCAGTACTTC,CASSLRVATGSYEQYF
TRBD2,TRBJ2-1,NA,TRBV5-4,TGTGCCAGCAGCTTTGGACTAGCTTCCTACAATGAGCAGTTCTTC,CASSFGLASYNEQFF
NA,TRBJ1-3,few,TRBV28,TGTGCCAGCATTTCCTCGGACAGCGGAAACACCATATATTTT,CASISSDSGNTIYF
TRBD2,TRBJ2-1,NA,TRBV7-6,TGTGCCAGCAGCTTCCGACTAGCGGAATACAATGAGCAGTTCTTC,CASSFRLAEYNEQFF
TRBD2,TRBJ2-2,NA,TRBV6-4,TGTGCCAGCAGTGACTTGACTAGCGGGAGGGCCGCGGAGAAAACCGGGGAGCTGTTTTTT,CASSDLTSGRAAEKTGELFF
NA,TRBJ1-4,NA,TRBV5-1,TGCGCCAGCAGCTTAGGGCAGGGAAATGAAAAACTGTTTTTT,CASSLGQGNEKLFF
NA,TRBJ1-1,NA,TRBV5-1,TGCGCCAGCAGCTTTTTGGACGGAGGGAACACTGAAGCTTTCTTT,CASSFLDGGNTEAFF
TRBD2,TRBJ2-7,NA,TRBV11-2,TGTGCCAGCAGCCAGGGACTAGCGTCATCCTACGAGCAGTACTTC,CASSQGLASSYEQYF
TRBD2,TRBJ2-2,once,TRBV5-1,TGCGCCAGCAGCTTTCTAGCGGGAGGTGGCACCGGGGAGCTGTTTTTT,CASSFLAGGGTGELFF